These T cell receptor beta chains were read from a single sample in a study of blood T cells in healthy people across ages. TCRdb reprocessed the 5' RACE reads via MiXCR and lists one record per CDR3 protein. The table has some 1.1 million distinct CDR3 sequences, 35% to 45% seen once; the top ten hold roughly 13%. The source material was blood. Receptors originate from a man between 18 and 35 years old in good health. Both conserved end residues are part of each CDR3. The D gene is left open where the match is weak. Where a row states a size, it is once, few, many or the class of an expanded clone; other rows omit it.

V	J	size	D	DNA	CDR3
TRBV27	TRBJ1-1	NA	NA	TGTGCCAGCAGTTTAATTCAGGCCCCCCGTGAAGCTTTCTTT	CASSLIQAPREAFF
TRBV21-1	TRBJ1-4	once	NA	TGTGCCAGCAGCTTTCCCCTTAGGGGGGCCAATGAAAAACTGTTTTTT	CASSFPLRGANEKLFF
TRBV5-1	TRBJ1-1	NA	NA	TGCGCCAGCAGCTTGGACAGCGGTTTGGCTTTCTTT	CASSLDSGLAFF
TRBV20-1	TRBJ2-7	few	NA	TGCAGTGCTCGACGGGGAATCTCCTACGAGCAGTACTTC	CSARRGISYEQYF
TRBV29-1	TRBJ1-2	few	NA	TGCAGCGTTGGTGGGCCTAACTATGGCTACACCTTC	CSVGGPNYGYTF
TRBV4-1	TRBJ2-1	many	TRBD2	TGCGCCAGCAGCCAAGGGCTAGCGGGGTACAATGAGCAGTTCTTC	CASSQGLAGYNEQFF
TRBV5-1	TRBJ1-2	NA	NA	TGCGCCAGCAGGGGCGACAGCCCAGCTAACTATGGCTACACCTTC	CASRGDSPANYGYTF
TRBV29-1	TRBJ1-1	NA	NA	TGCAGCGTTGGTGTACCGTTAACTGAAGCTTTCTTT	CSVGVPLTEAFF
TRBV27	TRBJ1-2	many	TRBD1	TGTGCCAGCAGTTCCGGACAGGGGACCTATGGCTACACCTTC	CASSSGQGTYGYTF
TRBV12-3/TRBV12-4	TRBJ1-6	few	TRBD1	TGTGCCAGCAGTTACAGGGTTTTTACAGGGGCAGGTCTAAATTCACCCCTCCACTTT	CASSYRVFTGAGLNSPLHF
TRBV7-2	TRBJ2-7	NA	NA	TGTGCCAGCAGCTTACGGACAGAACTATCCTACAATGAGCAGTACTTC	CASSLRTELSYNEQYF
TRBV20-1	TRBJ1-2	NA	NA	TGCAGTGCCTGGACAGCCTATGGCTACACCTTC	CSAWTAYGYTF
TRBV4-1	TRBJ1-4	few	NA	TGCGCCAGCAGCCCACAAGGGGAGAGGACTAATGAAAAACTGTTTTTT	CASSPQGERTNEKLFF
TRBV20-1	TRBJ1-4	NA	NA	TGCAGTGCTAGAGTGGGCGGTGAAAAACTGTTTTTT	CSARVGGEKLFF
TRBV4-3	TRBJ1-4	NA	TRBD1	TGCGCCAGCAGCCACAACAGGGGGCGCGTTGAAAAACTGTTTTTT	CASSHNRGRVEKLFF
TRBV5-6	TRBJ1-2	NA	NA	TGTGCCAGCAGCTCGCCGGGCCTTTACTATGGCTACACCTTC	CASSSPGLYYGYTF
TRBV7-9	TRBJ1-3	once	NA	TGTGCCAGCAGCTTAGATGGCCCGGACACCATATATTTT	CASSLDGPDTIYF
TRBV2	TRBJ1-5	NA	NA	TGTGCCAGTGAGGCGGGGGTTGGGCAGCCCCAGCATTTT	CASEAGVGQPQHF
TRBV7-2	TRBJ2-3	NA	TRBD2	TGTGCCAGCAGCCCGAGTCGGCGGGGGGGCCCCACAGATACGCAGTATTTT	CASSPSRRGGPTDTQYF
TRBV7-9	TRBJ1-2	once	NA	TGTGCCAGCAGCTCATTCCAGAACCTTAGAGGCAATGGCAACACCTTC	CASSSFQNLRGNGNTF
TRBV4-2	TRBJ1-6	NA	NA	TGTGCCAGCAGCCAAGAAGGTGCCAGGGATAATTCACCCCTCCACTTT	CASSQEGARDNSPLHF
TRBV6-5	TRBJ2-4	few	NA	TGTGCCAGCAGGTCGACCGGATTGGACATTCAGTACTTC	CASRSTGLDIQYF
TRBV7-9	TRBJ2-7	NA	TRBD1	TGTGCCAGCAGCTTCATCGGGACAGGAGTCCCCTACGAGCAGTACTTC	CASSFIGTGVPYEQYF
TRBV7-6	TRBJ1-1	NA	NA	TGTGCCAGCAGCTCGACAGAAGTTGGCACTGAAGCTTTCTTT	CASSSTEVGTEAFF
TRBV7-9	TRBJ1-4	NA	NA	TGTGCCAGCAGCTTCAGTGAGTCAACTAATGAAAAACTGTTTTTT	CASSFSESTNEKLFF
TRBV11-2	TRBJ2-3	NA	TRBD1	TGTGCCAGCAGCTTTTATGCCGGGACAGGGGCCCAGTATTTT	CASSFYAGTGAQYF
TRBV7-6	TRBJ1-4	few	NA	TGTGCCAGCAGCTTTCATGCCAGCGCGCATAATGAAAAACTGTTTTTT	CASSFHASAHNEKLFF
TRBV11-2	TRBJ2-7	few	NA	TGTGCCAGCAGCGCCAACAGACCTAACGAGCAGTACTTC	CASSANRPNEQYF
TRBV9	TRBJ2-7	NA	NA	TGTGCCAGCAGCGTAGCCGGACAGCCCCCTTACGAGCAGTACTTC	CASSVAGQPPYEQYF
TRBV20-1	TRBJ2-5	NA	TRBD2	TGCAGTGCTGGAACCGGGACTAGCGGTGAGACCCAGTACTTC	CSAGTGTSGETQYF
TRBV19	TRBJ2-7	few	NA	TGTGCCAGTAGTCGGGGGGGACAGGGCTACGAGCAGTACTTC	CASSRGGQGYEQYF
TRBV5-1	TRBJ2-2	few	NA	TGCGCCAGCAGGATGAACACCGGGGAGCTGTTTTTT	CASRMNTGELFF
TRBV5-1	TRBJ1-5	NA	NA	TGCGCCAGCAGCTTGGTCGGAGGGGGAAGCAATCAGCCCCAGCATTTT	CASSLVGGGSNQPQHF
TRBV6-6	TRBJ1-1	NA	TRBD1	TGTGCCAGCAGTTCAGACAGGGGGCTGTCCACTGAAGCTTTCTTT	CASSSDRGLSTEAFF
TRBV20-1	TRBJ1-1	NA	TRBD1	TGCAGTGCTCGGACAGGGCTTGGCCTGAACACTGAAGCTTTCTTT	CSARTGLGLNTEAFF
TRBV2	TRBJ2-7	few	NA	TGTGCCAGCAGACCTGACCGAATCGCCTCCTACGAGCAGTACTTC	CASRPDRIASYEQYF
TRBV7-9	TRBJ1-1	many	NA	TGTGCCAGCAGCTTTGGTGGAGCGAACACTGAAGCTTTCTTT	CASSFGGANTEAFF
TRBV20-1	TRBJ2-5	NA	TRBD1	TGCAGTGCTAGGACAGGGGATGCCCAAGAGACCCAGTACTTC	CSARTGDAQETQYF
TRBV4-1	TRBJ2-5	NA	NA	TGCGCCAGCAGCCTACAACCAGGACCGAGGGAGACCCAGTACTTC	CASSLQPGPRETQYF
TRBV10-3	TRBJ1-1	few	TRBD1	TGTGCCATCAGGGGACAGGTTAACACTGAAGCTTTCTTT	CAIRGQVNTEAFF
TRBV7-2	TRBJ2-7	NA	NA	TGTGCCAGCAGCCTGGGGTACGGGGCCTACGAGCAGTACTTC	CASSLGYGAYEQYF
TRBV24-1	TRBJ1-6	NA	TRBD1	TGTGCCACCAGTGATTCCCTCCCCACAGGGGACTCACCCCCCCACTTT	CATSDSLPTGDSPPHF
TRBV24-1	TRBJ1-3	NA	NA	TGTGCCACCAGTGATGAGATGGACTCTGGAAACACCATATATTTT	CATSDEMDSGNTIYF
TRBV12-3/TRBV12-4	TRBJ2-1	many	TRBD1	TGTGCCAGCAGCTCGGACAGGGAGTTGAATGAGCAGTTCTTC	CASSSDRELNEQFF
TRBV29-1	TRBJ1-1	few	NA	TGCAGCGTTGTCGGGGCCTGGAACACTGAAGCTTTCTTT	CSVVGAWNTEAFF
TRBV6-2/TRBV6-3	TRBJ2-1	NA	NA	TGTGCCAGCAGTTACGCGAGCTACTACAATGAGCAGTTCTTC	CASSYASYYNEQFF
TRBV5-6	TRBJ1-6	NA	NA	TGTGCCAGCAGCTTGTCGACGCGCATCTCCTATAATTCACCCCTCCACTTT	CASSLSTRISYNSPLHF
TRBV20-1	TRBJ2-3	NA	TRBD2	TGCAGTGCTATGTCCAGCGGGGAATACACAGATACGCAGTATTTT	CSAMSSGEYTDTQYF
TRBV11-2	TRBJ2-1	few	TRBD2	TGTGCCAGCAGCTTAGTCCAGCGGGGCGAACATAGCTCCTACAATGAGCAGTTCTTC	CASSLVQRGEHSSYNEQFF
TRBV11-3	TRBJ2-2	NA	NA	TGTGCCAGCAGCTTCCAACAGGACACCGGGGAGCTGTTTTTT	CASSFQQDTGELFF
TRBV19	TRBJ1-1	few	NA	TGTGCCAGTAGTATCGGTGGGGAAACTTTCTTT	CASSIGGETFF
TRBV28	TRBJ1-6	few	TRBD1	TGTGCCAGCAGGGACAGGAATGGTAATTCACCCCTCCACTTT	CASRDRNGNSPLHF
TRBV27	TRBJ2-7	few	NA	TGCGCCAGCAGTCTCACCGGGACCTCCAGCGAGCAGTACTTC	CASSLTGTSSEQYF
TRBV7-9	TRBJ2-7	NA	NA	TGTGCCAGCAGCTTAGTGTCTGGGAGGTATAACGAGCAGTACTTC	CASSLVSGRYNEQYF
TRBV14	TRBJ1-1	NA	NA	TGTGCCAGCAGCCAGGCGGTTATGAACACTGAAGCTTTCTTT	CASSQAVMNTEAFF
TRBV20-1	TRBJ1-4	few	TRBD1	TGCAGTGCCAAGCCAGGGGGAAGGGAAAAACTGTTTTTT	CSAKPGGREKLFF
TRBV5-5	TRBJ2-3	NA	TRBD2	TGTGTCAGCAGTTCTAGCGGGGGCGTAGATACGCAGTATTTT	CVSSSSGGVDTQYF
TRBV2	TRBJ1-2	few	TRBD1	TGTGCCAGCAGTGAGGGACAGGGACCCTACACCTTC	CASSEGQGPYTF
TRBV7-2	TRBJ1-1	many	TRBD1	TGTGCCAGCAGCTGGGACAGGGCGAACACTGAAGCTTTCTTT	CASSWDRANTEAFF